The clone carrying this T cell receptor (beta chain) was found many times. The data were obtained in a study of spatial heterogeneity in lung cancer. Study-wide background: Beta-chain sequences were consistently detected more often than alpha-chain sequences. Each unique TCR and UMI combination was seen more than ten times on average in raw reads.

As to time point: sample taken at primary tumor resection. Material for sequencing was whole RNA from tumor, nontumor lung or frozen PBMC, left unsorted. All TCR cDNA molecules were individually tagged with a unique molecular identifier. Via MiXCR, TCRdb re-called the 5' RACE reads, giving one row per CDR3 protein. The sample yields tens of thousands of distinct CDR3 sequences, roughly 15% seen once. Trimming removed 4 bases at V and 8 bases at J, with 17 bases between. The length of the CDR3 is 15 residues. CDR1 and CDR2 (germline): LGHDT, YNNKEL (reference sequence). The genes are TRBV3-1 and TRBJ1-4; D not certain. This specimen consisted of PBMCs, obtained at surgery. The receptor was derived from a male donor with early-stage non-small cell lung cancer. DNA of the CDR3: TGTGCCAGCAGCCCCCAGCCCCCTTTGGCGGAAAAACTGTTTTTT. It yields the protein CASSPQPPLAEKLFF.